The 6 T cell receptor beta chains below come from one sample, sequenced in a study of blood T cell repertoires in COVID-19. Libraries were prepared by immunoSEQ multiplex PCR; TCRdb keeps only in-frame clonotypes and omits some of them. This sample has 65,000 to 75,000 clones; roughly 84% occur once, and the top ten carry approximately 28%. The sample comprised peripheral blood. The receptors stem from a woman of 80 years or more with active or convalescent COVID-19.

This chain joins TRBV6-5 and TRBJ1-1; D not resolved. The CDR3 length is 16 residues. Trimming stripped 2 bases from V and 3 bases from J, with 16 bases between. CDR1 and CDR2 (germline): MNHEY, SVGAGI. CDR3 coding DNA: TGTGCCAGCAGTTACGGAAGCGTTCGGGGATACACTGAAGCTTTCTTT. This sequence encodes CASSYGSVRGYTEAFF.

V and J are TRBV6-5 and TRBJ1-2; 8 nucleotides agree with TRBD1. Unmatched junction bases numbered 9, after V lost 7 bases and J lost 8 bases. Germline CDR1 reads MNHEY; CDR2 reads SVGAGI. The CDR3 spans 13 residues. DNA for the CDR3: TGTGCCAGCAACCCGGACAGGGCGGGGGGCTACACCTTC. Its translation: CASNPDRAGGYTF.

The chain carries TRBV4-1 and TRBJ1-2, with D possibly being TRBD1 (5 bases). The CDR3 covers 14 residues. The V gene lost 1 base and the J gene lost 7 bases, with 13 bases spanning the gap. Germline V gives CDR1 MGHRA, CDR2 YSYEKL. CDR3 coding DNA: TGCGCCAGCAGCCAAGTCGTAAGGACATTTGGCTACACCTTC. Its protein is CASSQVVRTFGYTF.

The rearrangement joins TRBV11-2 to TRBJ1-5; a weak D match, TRBD1 (5 bases). V gave up 0 bases and J gave up 6 bases, with 21 bases separating them. CDR3 length equals 18 residues. Germline V gene data show CDR1 as SGHAT and CDR2 as FQNNGV. The DNA for the CDR3 is TGTGCCAGCAGCTTAGAGGGGGTGGGCGGGATTCCGCGTCAGCCCCAGCATTTT. Its translation: CASSLEGVGGIPRQPQHF.

The rearrangement joins TRBV15 to TRBJ2-1; 7 bases agree with TRBD1. The trim removed 3 bases at V and 3 bases at J, leaving 5 bases unmatched. The germline gives CDR1 LNHNV, CDR2 YYDKDF (reference sequence). The CDR3 spans 15 residues. For the CDR3, the DNA is TGTGCCACCAGCAGTTTCCGGGACAGCTACAATGAGCAGTTCTTC. Its translation: CATSSFRDSYNEQFF.

This chain uses TRBV7-2 with TRBJ1-6; TRBD1 is a possible D gene (6 bases). CDR3 size: 15 residues. CDR1 is SGHTA, CDR2 FQGNSA, per germline. Trimming took 4 bases from V and 8 from J, leaving 15 bases between them. In nucleotides, the CDR3 is TGTGCCAGCAGCTCACCCCTGGGGGCGCATTCACCCCTCCACTTT. It yields the protein CASSSPLGAHSPLHF.